The 9 T cell receptor beta chains presented below share a single source sample, sequenced in a study of T cell responses to AZD1222 COVID-19 vaccine. Clones were read by immunoSEQ multiplex PCR, and TCRdb kept only the in-frame ones, dropping some. The sample carries about 56,000 clones, 70% to 90% recorded once. Source: peripheral blood, taken on day 0 of AZD1222 vaccination. These receptors came from an adult in good health.

V usage is TRBV11-2 and J usage is TRBJ2-1; maybe TRBD1 (5 bases). Germline V gene lookup returns CDR1 SGHAT and CDR2 FQNNGV. With 5 bases removed from V and 8 bases from J, the gap between germline ends came to 16 bases. The CDR3 spans 14 residues. CDR3 region: CASSTTAGSDEQFF. The CDR3 nucleotides read TGTGCCAGCAGCACGACCGCAGGGTCCGATGAGCAGTTCTTC.

The V gene is TRBV30, the J gene TRBJ1-1, with D maybe TRBD1 (5 bases). The CDR3 sequence is 16 residues long. Germline assignment: CDR1 GTSNPN and CDR2 SVGIG (reference sequence). The V end lost 7 bases, the J end lost 0 bases, and 21 bases lay between the germline ends. CDR3: CAFDGVLLGLNTEAFF. The CDR3 nucleotides are TGTGCCTTCGACGGGGTACTCCTGGGGCTGAACACTGAAGCTTTCTTT. Filled out from reference TRBV30 and TRBJ1-1, the complete variable domain reads SQTIHQWPATLVQPVGSPLSLECTVEGTSNPNLYWYRQAAGRGLQLLFYSVGIGQISSEVPQNLSASRPQDRQFILSSKKLLLSDSGFYLCAFDGVLLGLNTEAFFGQGTRLTVV.

The V gene is TRBV5-4, the J gene TRBJ2-3; no clear D. Trimming removed 0 bases at V and 2 bases at J, with 4 bases between. Germline V gene data show CDR1 as SGHNT and CDR2 as YYREEE (reference sequence). The CDR3 covers 13 residues. The chain's CDR3 is CASSLGTTDTQYF. In DNA, the CDR3 is TGTGCCAGCAGCTTGGGCACCACAGATACGCAGTATTTT.

This clone was found once. This rearrangement joins TRBV6-1 to TRBJ2-7; 8 bases agree with TRBD2. Germline-derived CDR1 and CDR2 are MNHNS and SASEGT. V lost 2 bases, J lost 3 bases, and 6 bases stayed unmatched. The CDR3 has 15 amino acids. The CDR3 bases are TGTGCCAGCAGTGAAAGTAGCGGGGCTCTCTACGAGCAGTACTTC. Its translation is CASSESSGALYEQYF.

V is TRBV2 and J is TRBJ2-7; 11 bases line up with TRBD1. The CDR3 has 15 residues. The germline V gene encodes CDR1 SNHLY and CDR2 FYNNEI. Trimming removed 2 bases from V and 4 bases from J; junction bases left unmatched: 4. The CDR3 loop is CASSELGTGGYEQYF. CDR3 nucleotide sequence: TGTGCCAGCAGTGAATTGGGGACAGGGGGGTACGAGCAGTACTTC.

The rearrangement uses TRBV7-3 and TRBJ1-5, with 7 bases matching TRBD1. This CDR3 has 17 residues. V was pared by 5 bases and J by 0 bases, with 10 bases of the junction left unmatched. Germline V CDR1 and CDR2: SGHTA, FQGTGA. CDR3 sequence (DNA): TGTGCCAGCAGCGTCCCGGACAGGTGTTATAGCAATCAGCCCCAGCATTTT. This sequence encodes CASSVPDRCYSNQPQHF.

This clone showed up just a few times. V and J are TRBV7-8 and TRBJ1-2, with TRBD1 matching over 7 bases. Germline V gene sequence: CDR1 SGHVS, CDR2 FQNEAQ. The V and J ends lost 6 bases and 5 bases, in that order; junction bases with no gene match: 9. This CDR3 has 14 amino acids. CDR3 DNA: TGTGCCAGCAGTTCCTCAGGGGGACGGTATGGCTACACCTTC. It encodes CASSSSGGRYGYTF.

The J gene is TRBJ2-7, the V gene TRBV7-9; 7 positions agree with TRBD1. Germline CDR1 and CDR2: SEHNR and FQNEAQ (reference sequence). The CDR3 runs 14 residues. The ends lost 5 bases at V and 0 bases at J; junction bases unmatched: 4. The CDR3 sequence: CASSEGQNSYEQYF. CDR3 nucleotide sequence: TGTGCCAGCAGCGAGGGACAGAACTCCTACGAGCAGTACTTC.

There are a few counts of this clone. The chain joins TRBV5-4 to TRBJ1-1; D is perhaps TRBD1 (6 bases). This CDR3 comprises 15 residues. The germline V gene has CDR1 SGHNT and CDR2 YYREEE (reference sequence). V lost 4 bases to trimming and J lost 0 bases, with 13 bases between them. The CDR3 coding sequence is TGTGCCAGCAGCCCACGGACAGCGATGAACACTGAAGCTTTCTTT. Translation: CASSPRTAMNTEAFF.